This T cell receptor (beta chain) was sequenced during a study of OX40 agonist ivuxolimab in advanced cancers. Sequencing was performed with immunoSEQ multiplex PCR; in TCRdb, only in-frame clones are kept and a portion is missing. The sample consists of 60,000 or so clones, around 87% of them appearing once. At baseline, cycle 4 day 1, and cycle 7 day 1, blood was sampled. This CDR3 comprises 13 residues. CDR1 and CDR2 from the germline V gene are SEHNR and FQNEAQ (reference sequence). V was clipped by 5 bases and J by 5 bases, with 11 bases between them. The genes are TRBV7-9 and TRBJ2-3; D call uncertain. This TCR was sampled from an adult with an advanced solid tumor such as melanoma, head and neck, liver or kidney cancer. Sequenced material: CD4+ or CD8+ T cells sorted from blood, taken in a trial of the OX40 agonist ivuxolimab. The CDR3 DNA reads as TGTGCCAGCAGCCCCCCCCCGGGAGATACGCAGTATTTT. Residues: CASSPPPGDTQYF.